A selection of T cell receptor beta chains follows, all from one sample in a study of radiotherapy plus CTLA-4 blockade in lung cancer. Data came from immunoSEQ multiplex PCR; TCRdb stores just in-frame clones and leaves some out. The sample has tens of thousands of clones, roughly 72% seen once. This specimen consisted of peripheral blood, obtained from a patient treated with radiotherapy plus ipilimumab. The receptor set was obtained from a human donor with non-small cell lung cancer who had stable disease on radiotherapy plus ipilimumab. Both conserved end residues are part of each CDR3. D genes are given only for firm matches. Not every row has a clone size; where given, it reads once, few, many or a size class.

v_call: TRBV29-1; clone_size: -; d_call: -; j_call: TRBJ2-5; cdr3_aa: CSVGQNQETQYF; cdr3_nt: TGCAGCGTTGGGCAGAACCAAGAGACCCAGTACTTC
v_call: TRBV10-1; clone_size: -; d_call: -; j_call: TRBJ2-2; cdr3_aa: CASSESRIRTAGELFF; cdr3_nt: TGCGCCAGCAGTGAGTCGAGAATACGAACAGCCGGGGAGCTGTTTTTT
v_call: TRBV5-1; clone_size: -; d_call: TRBD1; j_call: TRBJ1-6; cdr3_aa: CASSLVGTADNSPLHF; cdr3_nt: TGCGCCAGCAGCTTGGTCGGGACAGCCGATAATTCACCCCTCCACTTT
v_call: TRBV9; clone_size: -; d_call: -; j_call: TRBJ2-5; cdr3_aa: CASSAGAILPETQYF; cdr3_nt: TGTGCCAGCAGCGCGGGAGCTATCCTCCCAGAGACCCAGTACTTC
v_call: TRBV5-5; clone_size: -; d_call: -; j_call: TRBJ2-7; cdr3_aa: CASSLERRIHYEQYF; cdr3_nt: TGTGCCAGCAGCTTGGAGCGTCGGATTCACTACGAGCAGTACTTC
v_call: TRBV5-6; clone_size: -; d_call: -; j_call: TRBJ2-7; cdr3_aa: CASSPGLGSYEQYF; cdr3_nt: TGTGCCAGCAGTCCGGGACTCGGCTCCTACGAGCAGTACTTC
v_call: TRBV13; clone_size: -; d_call: -; j_call: TRBJ1-3; cdr3_aa: CASSHQTGLSGNTIYF; cdr3_nt: TGTGCCAGCAGTCACCAAACGGGACTTTCTGGAAACACCATATATTTT
v_call: TRBV20-1; clone_size: few; d_call: -; j_call: TRBJ2-5; cdr3_aa: CSATLQETQYF; cdr3_nt: TGCAGTGCTACTCTCCAAGAGACCCAGTACTTC
v_call: TRBV7-2; clone_size: -; d_call: -; j_call: TRBJ2-7; cdr3_aa: CASSFNAGQTYEQYF; cdr3_nt: TGTGCCAGCAGCTTTAATGCGGGCCAAACCTACGAGCAGTACTTC
v_call: TRBV7-9; clone_size: -; d_call: -; j_call: TRBJ1-5; cdr3_aa: CASSLTGENNQPQHF; cdr3_nt: TGTGCCAGCAGCTTAACCGGGGAGAACAATCAGCCCCAGCATTTT
v_call: TRBV2; clone_size: -; d_call: TRBD1; j_call: TRBJ1-2; cdr3_aa: CASSRTGFANYGYTF; cdr3_nt: TGTGCCAGCTCACGGACAGGCTTTGCTAACTATGGCTACACCTTC
v_call: TRBV11-3; clone_size: -; d_call: -; j_call: TRBJ1-5; cdr3_aa: CASSLGADMPQHF; cdr3_nt: TGTGCCAGCAGCTTGGGGGCCGATATGCCCCAGCATTTT
v_call: TRBV30; clone_size: -; d_call: -; j_call: TRBJ1-2; cdr3_aa: CAWSPDGGNYGYTF; cdr3_nt: TGTGCCTGGAGTCCTGATGGGGGGAACTATGGCTACACCTTC
v_call: TRBV5-6; clone_size: few; d_call: -; j_call: TRBJ1-1; cdr3_aa: CASSLFGNTEAFF; cdr3_nt: TGTGCCAGCAGCTTGTTCGGGAACACTGAAGCTTTCTTT
v_call: TRBV7-2; clone_size: -; d_call: -; j_call: TRBJ1-5; cdr3_aa: CASSSFARVSQPQHF; cdr3_nt: TGTGCCAGCAGCTCCTTCGCCAGGGTCAGCCAGCCCCAGCATTTT
v_call: TRBV7-3; clone_size: -; d_call: -; j_call: TRBJ2-1; cdr3_aa: CASSLNRGQYNEQFF; cdr3_nt: TGTGCCAGCAGCTTAAACCGCGGGCAGTACAATGAGCAGTTCTTC
v_call: TRBV6-5; clone_size: -; d_call: TRBD1; j_call: TRBJ1-6; cdr3_aa: CASSSGTVGSPLHF; cdr3_nt: TGTGCCAGCAGTTCCGGGACAGTGGGGTCACCCCTCCACTTT
v_call: TRBV9; clone_size: -; d_call: -; j_call: TRBJ1-1; cdr3_aa: CASNLMNTEAFF; cdr3_nt: TGTGCCAGCAATCTTATGAACACTGAAGCTTTCTTT
v_call: TRBV28; clone_size: once; d_call: TRBD1; j_call: TRBJ2-7; cdr3_aa: CASSRVGQGYEQYF; cdr3_nt: TGTGCCAGCAGTCGCGTCGGACAGGGATATGAGCAGTACTTC
v_call: TRBV7-2; clone_size: -; d_call: -; j_call: TRBJ2-7; cdr3_aa: CASSLMFLAINPAEQYF; cdr3_nt: TGTGCCAGCAGCTTAATGTTCCTAGCCATTAATCCCGCCGAGCAGTACTTC
v_call: TRBV9; clone_size: once; d_call: -; j_call: TRBJ1-6; cdr3_aa: CASSVNDQNSPLHF; cdr3_nt: TGTGCCAGCAGCGTAAATGATCAGAATTCACCCCTCCACTTT
v_call: TRBV7-2; clone_size: few; d_call: -; j_call: TRBJ2-7; cdr3_aa: CASSPRIREQYF; cdr3_nt: TGTGCCAGCAGTCCTCGCATCCGGGAGCAGTACTTC
v_call: TRBV2; clone_size: -; d_call: -; j_call: TRBJ1-2; cdr3_aa: CASSYGGDPTAPNYGYTF; cdr3_nt: TGTGCCAGCAGTTACGGAGGGGACCCGACTGCCCCTAACTATGGCTACACCTTC
v_call: TRBV11-3; clone_size: -; d_call: -; j_call: TRBJ1-1; cdr3_aa: CASSVQGYMNTEAFF; cdr3_nt: TGTGCCAGCAGCGTACAGGGATACATGAACACTGAAGCTTTCTTT
v_call: TRBV9; clone_size: -; d_call: TRBD2; j_call: TRBJ2-2; cdr3_aa: CASSSRLAGGPNTGELFF; cdr3_nt: TGTGCCAGCAGCTCTAGACTAGCGGGGGGGCCGAACACCGGGGAGCTGTTTTTT
v_call: TRBV11-1; clone_size: -; d_call: -; j_call: TRBJ1-1; cdr3_aa: CASSREMNTEAFF; cdr3_nt: TGTGCCAGCAGCCGAGAGATGAACACTGAAGCTTTCTTT
v_call: TRBV7-9; clone_size: -; d_call: TRBD1; j_call: TRBJ1-2; cdr3_aa: CASSPGTGRDGYTF; cdr3_nt: TGTGCCAGCAGCCCGGGGACAGGGCGGGATGGCTACACCTTC
v_call: TRBV7-9; clone_size: -; d_call: -; j_call: TRBJ1-4; cdr3_aa: CASTTPRSGNEKLFF; cdr3_nt: TGTGCCAGCACCACCCCCCGCTCGGGAAATGAAAAACTGTTTTTT
v_call: TRBV5-4; clone_size: few; d_call: -; j_call: TRBJ2-2; cdr3_aa: CASSIDTGELFF; cdr3_nt: TGTGCCAGCAGCATAGACACCGGGGAGCTGTTTTTT
v_call: TRBV6-4; clone_size: -; d_call: -; j_call: TRBJ2-2; cdr3_aa: CASSDSPGNTGELFF; cdr3_nt: TGTGCCAGCAGTGACTCCCCGGGAAACACCGGGGAGCTGTTTTTT
v_call: TRBV2; clone_size: -; d_call: TRBD1; j_call: TRBJ1-6; cdr3_aa: CATRQGAASPLHF; cdr3_nt: TGTGCCACCAGACAGGGGGCGGCTTCACCCCTCCACTTT
v_call: TRBV6-6; clone_size: -; d_call: TRBD1; j_call: TRBJ2-5; cdr3_aa: CASSYQGDTQYF; cdr3_nt: TGTGCCAGCAGTTACCAGGGGGACACCCAGTACTTC
v_call: TRBV27; clone_size: -; d_call: TRBD1; j_call: TRBJ2-3; cdr3_aa: CASGPGQGRTDTQYF; cdr3_nt: TGTGCCAGTGGGCCGGGACAGGGACGCACAGATACGCAGTATTTT
v_call: TRBV7-2; clone_size: few; d_call: TRBD1; j_call: TRBJ2-3; cdr3_aa: CASSLDRGDTQYF; cdr3_nt: TGTGCCAGCAGCTTAGACAGGGGAGATACGCAGTATTTT
v_call: TRBV6-5; clone_size: -; d_call: -; j_call: TRBJ1-1; cdr3_aa: CASSPPGLTEAFF; cdr3_nt: TGTGCCAGCAGCCCCCCAGGGCTCACTGAAGCTTTCTTT
v_call: TRBV18; clone_size: -; d_call: TRBD1; j_call: TRBJ2-7; cdr3_aa: CASSLLINTGTGDEQYF; cdr3_nt: TGTGCCAGCTCACTTTTGATTAATACCGGGACAGGGGACGAGCAGTACTTC
v_call: TRBV5-1; clone_size: few; d_call: TRBD2; j_call: TRBJ2-5; cdr3_aa: CASSSPSGGKQETQYF; cdr3_nt: TGCGCCAGCAGCTCGCCTAGCGGGGGGAAACAAGAGACCCAGTACTTC
v_call: TRBV10-2; clone_size: -; d_call: TRBD1; j_call: TRBJ2-1; cdr3_aa: CASRSPDRVTLDEQFF; cdr3_nt: TGCGCCAGCAGATCCCCGGACAGGGTCACCCTCGATGAGCAGTTCTTC
v_call: TRBV5-1; clone_size: -; d_call: -; j_call: TRBJ2-2; cdr3_aa: CASSGQSNTGELFF; cdr3_nt: TGCGCCAGCAGCGGACAGTCGAACACCGGGGAGCTGTTTTTT
v_call: TRBV11-3; clone_size: -; d_call: TRBD2; j_call: TRBJ2-5; cdr3_aa: CASSPGLGETQYF; cdr3_nt: TGTGCCAGCAGCCCGGGACTAGGGGAGACCCAGTACTTC
v_call: TRBV7-9; clone_size: -; d_call: -; j_call: TRBJ2-3; cdr3_aa: CASSPGLSTDTQYF; cdr3_nt: TGTGCCAGCTCACCGGGACTTAGCACAGATACGCAGTATTTT